One sample yielded the 27 T cell receptor beta chains listed below, sequenced in a study of vaccination effects on CD4 cells after COVID-19. Antigen-specific CD4+ T cells expanded by the ViraFEST assay with viral peptide pools were then sequenced. CD4+ T cells were isolated after approximately 10 days of culture. Absence of prior SARS-CoV-2 infection characterized the vaccine recipients, who showed negative nucleocapsid antibodies. Their cognate antigens are unknown. Sequenced by immunoSEQ multiplex PCR; TCRdb stores in-frame clones only, minus some. The sample has fewer than 40,000 clones; around 70% are singletons. Sequenced material: CD4+ T cells from PBMCs cultured with SARS-CoV-2 spike peptides, taken before COVID-19 vaccination. The receptors originated from a human donor who received a COVID-19 vaccine.

This clone has more than one count but fewer than ten. The genes are TRBV15 and TRBJ2-2, with 7 positions matching TRBD1. The CDR3 covers 17 residues. Losses at the gene ends were 2 bases for V and 5 bases for J; bases not matched to a gene: 11. Germline V gene data show CDR1 as LNHNV and CDR2 as YYDKDF (reference sequence). CDR3 sequence reads: CATSRRRYRGGTGELFF. CDR3 DNA sequence: TGTGCCACCAGCAGACGACGATACAGGGGTGGGACCGGGGAGCTGTTTTTT.

This chain connects TRBV6-5 to TRBJ1-3; D gene ambiguous. The CDR3 loop spans 11 amino acids. The germline V gene has CDR1 MNHEY and CDR2 SVGAGI. V was pared by 6 bases and J by 2 bases, with 2 bases between. CDR3 nucleotides: TGTGCCAGCAGCACTGGAAACACCATATATTTT. This encodes CASSTGNTIYF.

The chain couples TRBV30 to TRBJ1-6; no clear D. Germline V gene sequence: CDR1 GTSNPN, CDR2 SVGIG (reference sequence). CDR3 length equals 13 residues. Trimming removed 1 base at V and 6 bases at J, with 7 bases between. The CDR3 DNA follows: TGTGCCTGGAGTGCCGGTTCTAATTCACCCCTCCACTTT. Residues: CAWSAGSNSPLHF. Variable domain in full (rest from reference TRBV30 and TRBJ1-6): SQTIHQWPATLVQPVGSPLSLECTVEGTSNPNLYWYRQAAGRGLQLLFYSVGIGQISSEVPQNLSASRPQDRQFILSSKKLLLSDSGFYLCAWSAGSNSPLHFGNGTRLTVT.

The chain employs TRBV9 and TRBJ1-6; TRBD1 is a possible D gene (5 bases). This CDR3 spans 15 amino acids. The germline gives CDR1 SGDLS, CDR2 YYNGEE. Trimming removed 0 bases from V and 6 bases from J, with 10 bases in between. The CDR3 spells CASSVENRGNSPLHF. The DNA for the CDR3 is TGTGCCAGCAGCGTAGAAAATAGGGGTAATTCACCCCTCCACTTT. The entire variable domain, with the rest obtained from reference TRBV9 and TRBJ1-6, is as follows: DSGVTQTPKHLITATGQRVTLRCSPRSGDLSVYWYQQSLDQGLQFLIQYYNGEERAKGNILERFSAQQFPDLHSELNLSSLELGDSALYFCASSVENRGNSPLHFGNGTRLTVT.

Written as DNA, the CDR3 is TGCAGCGTTGCCTTAGCCCCGGGGGGAAACACCATATATTTT. Translating it yields CSVALAPGGNTIYF. The chain has TRBV29-1 and TRBJ1-3; D not certain. The V end lost 4 bases, the J end lost 4 bases, and 14 bases lay between the germline ends. The germline gives CDR1 SQVTM, CDR2 ANQGSEA. The CDR3 is 14 residues long.

The chain links TRBV5-4 to TRBJ2-1, with a possible D match to TRBD2 (5 bases). Germline V gives CDR1 SGHNT, CDR2 YYREEE (reference sequence). The CDR3 runs 14 residues. Trimming removed 0 bases at V and 8 bases at J, with 12 bases between. CDR3: CASSLAGTNYEQFF. In DNA, the CDR3 is TGTGCCAGCAGCTTGGCGGGAACAAACTATGAGCAGTTCTTC.

The rearrangement links TRBV6-1 to TRBJ2-3; 8 bases map to TRBD2. The CDR3 sequence is 15 residues long. The V gene's germline CDR1 is MNHNS and CDR2 SASEGT. The V and J ends lost 1 base and 1 base, in that order; junction bases with no gene match: 1. CDR3 amino acids: CASSEEAGGTDTQYF. CDR3 bases: TGTGCCAGCAGTGAAGAAGCGGGAGGCACAGATACGCAGTATTTT.

In this sample, this clone turned up a few times. The rearrangement joins TRBV3-1 (or the pseudogene TRBV3-2) to TRBJ1-3; D ambiguous. This CDR3 contains 12 residues. Per germline, CDR1 LGHDT and CDR2 YNNKEL (reference sequence). The V end lost 2 bases, the J end lost 4 bases, and 3 bases lay between the germline ends. The CDR3 here is CASSQMGNTIYF. The CDR3 DNA reads as TGTGCCAGCAGCCAAATGGGAAACACCATATATTTT.

This rearrangement joins TRBV6-5 to TRBJ1-1; maybe TRBD1 (6 bases). Germline loops: CDR1 MNHEY, CDR2 SVGAGI. This CDR3 has 11 amino acids. Trimming left V 6 bases short and J 10 bases short, with 12 bases between. In DNA, the CDR3 is TGTGCCAGCAGACAGGGAGGGGGAGCTTTCTTT. Translating gives CASRQGGGAFF.

This sequence joins TRBV29-1 and TRBJ1-1, with D tentatively TRBD1 (5 bases). The V end was cut by 4 bases, the J end by 1 base, with 13 bases between. Germline V gene sequence: CDR1 SQVTM, CDR2 ANQGSEA. CDR3 length: 14 residues. In DNA form, the CDR3 reads TGCAGCGTTGCGCACTCTACAGGGAACACTGAAGCTTTCTTT. Residues: CSVAHSTGNTEAFF.

The rearrangement links TRBV2 to TRBJ2-3, with 15 bases that match TRBD2. This CDR3 spans 15 amino acids. V was pared by 6 bases and J by 3 bases, with 1 base of the junction left unmatched. Germline V gene sequence: CDR1 SNHLY, CDR2 FYNNEI. CDR3 DNA: TGTGCCAGCAGCGGACTAGCGGGGGGGACAGATACGCAGTATTTT. This gives the protein CASSGLAGGTDTQYF.

V gene TRBV5-6 combines with J gene TRBJ2-7, with TRBD2 matching over 13 bases. The CDR3 has 18 amino acids. Per germline, CDR1 SGHDT and CDR2 YYEEEE. The V and J ends lost 4 bases and 0 bases, in that order; junction bases with no gene match: 10. CDR3 protein: CASSPQGLAGKISYEQYF. DNA of the CDR3: TGTGCCAGCAGCCCCCAGGGACTAGCGGGGAAAATCTCCTACGAGCAGTACTTC.

V is TRBV7-2 and J is TRBJ1-3, with D possibly TRBD1 on 5 matching bases. This CDR3 spans 17 amino acids. Trimming took 1 base from V and 0 from J, leaving 13 bases between them. CDR1 SGHTA and CDR2 FQGNSA come from the germline V gene. CDR3 residues: CASSLDRDSDSGNTIYF. CDR3 DNA: TGTGCCAGCAGCTTAGACCGGGACTCTGACTCTGGAAACACCATATATTTT. Full variable domain (outside the CDR3, taken from reference TRBV7-2 and TRBJ1-3): GAGVSQSPSNKVTEKGKDVELRCDPISGHTALYWYRQSLGQGLEFLIYFQGNSAPDKSGLPSDRFSAERTGGSVSTLTIQRTQQEDSAVYLCASSLDRDSDSGNTIYFGEGSWLTVV.

The chain couples TRBV6-2 or TRBV6-3 to TRBJ2-5; TRBD2 is a possible D gene (6 bases). Deletions cut 6 bases from V and 2 bases from J, with 16 bases between. This CDR3 has 15 amino acids. Germline assignment: CDR1 MNHEY and CDR2 SVGEGT. This CDR3 is CASSPHRDLQETQYF. For the CDR3, the DNA is TGTGCCAGCAGCCCTCACCGGGACTTACAAGAGACCCAGTACTTC.

The V and J genes are TRBV28 and TRBJ1-5; 9 bases agree with TRBD1. With V trimmed by 5 bases and J by 0 bases, 17 bases remained unmatched. There are 20 residues in the CDR3. In germline, CDR1 is MDHEN, CDR2 SYDVKM. The DNA of the CDR3 is TGTGCCAGCAGTCCTCTTCGACCGGGACAGGGAAACCATAGCAATCAGCCCCAGCATTTT. Amino acid sequence: CASSPLRPGQGNHSNQPQHF.

The gene calls are TRBV5-6 and TRBJ2-7; 8 bases align to TRBD1. This CDR3 has 12 residues. Germline V lookup: CDR1 SGHDT, CDR2 YYEEEE. The V gene end was trimmed by 4 bases and the J gene end by 4 bases; junction bases not matched to a gene: 1. The CDR3 here is CASSRTGYEQYF. The CDR3 DNA is TGTGCCAGCAGCAGGACAGGGTACGAGCAGTACTTC.

In its sample, this clone was seen a few times. This chain connects TRBV19 to TRBJ2-7; 8 bases match TRBD1. Trimming took 5 bases from V and 0 from J; bases not matched to a gene: 3. The CDR3 extends over 14 amino acids. Germline-derived CDR1 and CDR2 are LNHDA and SQIVND (reference sequence). The CDR3 bases are TGTGCCAGTAGTCGGACAGGGTCCTCCTACGAGCAGTACTTC. Translating gives CASSRTGSSYEQYF. The full variable domain, in which reference TRBV19 and TRBJ2-7 provide the parts outside the CDR3, is DGGITQSPKYLFRKEGQNVTLSCEQNLNHDAMYWYRQDPGQGLRLIYYSQIVNDFQKGDIAEGYSVSREKKESFPLTVTSAQKNPTAFYLCASSRTGSSYEQYFGPGTRLTVT.

V and J are TRBV7-2 and TRBJ1-2, with D possibly TRBD1 on 5 matching bases. The germline CDR1 and CDR2 sequences are SGHTA and FQGNSA. The CDR3 sequence is 14 residues long. V was pared by 3 bases and J by 8 bases, with 16 bases between. CDR3 region: CASSFSPGSEGYTF. The CDR3 bases are TGTGCCAGCAGCTTTAGCCCAGGGTCGGAGGGCTACACCTTC.

This clone was counted once. The J gene is TRBJ2-7, the V gene TRBV4-1; tentative D call: TRBD2 (5 bases). Trimming took 1 base from V and 6 from J, leaving 7 bases between them. The CDR3 sequence is 12 residues long. Germline CDR1 reads MGHRA; CDR2 reads YSYEKL. The CDR3 spells CASSQGGSEQYF. In DNA, the CDR3 is TGCGCCAGCAGCCAAGGAGGGAGCGAGCAGTACTTC.

This clone was found a few times. The chain is built from TRBV7-9 and TRBJ2-7, with 8 bases fitting TRBD2. The CDR3 has 18 residues. Per germline, CDR1 SEHNR and CDR2 FQNEAQ (reference sequence). V was clipped by 5 bases and J by 1 base; unmatched bases: 16. The CDR3: CASSHRTGVAGSSYEQYF. CDR3 coding DNA: TGTGCCAGCAGCCATAGGACTGGGGTAGCGGGATCGTCCTACGAGCAGTACTTC.

This clone was seen repeatedly, ten times or more. The chain links TRBV7-9 to TRBJ1-6; possibly TRBD1 for D (5 bases). The CDR3 covers 18 residues. Germline-derived CDR1 and CDR2 are SEHNR and FQNEAQ (reference sequence). V lost 1 base, J lost 2 bases, and 15 bases lay in between. CDR3 coding DNA: TGTGCCAGCAGCTTAGAGGGCGGGGCCCCCACCTATAATTCACCCCTCCACTTT. This sequence encodes CASSLEGGAPTYNSPLHF. Using reference TRBV7-9 and TRBJ1-6 for the parts outside the CDR3, the full variable domain is DTGVSQNPRHKITKRGQNVTFRCDPISEHNRLYWYRQTLGQGPEFLTYFQNEAQLEKSRLLSDRFSAERPKGSFSTLEIQRTEQGDSAMYLCASSLEGGAPTYNSPLHFGNGTRLTVT.

The rearrangement uses TRBV5-4 and TRBJ2-7; D gene uncertain. The CDR3 covers 13 residues. CDR1 is SGHNT, CDR2 YYREEE, per germline (reference sequence). The germline V and J ends were trimmed by 3 bases and 4 bases, with 11 bases remaining between them. The CDR3 spells CASSSPPWYEQYF. CDR3 in DNA: TGTGCCAGCAGCTCCCCCCCATGGTACGAGCAGTACTTC.

This chain links TRBV6-6 with TRBJ2-7; D might be TRBD1 (6 bases). Looked up from germline, CDR1 is MNHNY and CDR2 is SVGAGI (reference sequence). The CDR3 length is 14 residues. Deletions cut 6 bases from V and 3 bases from J, with 15 bases between. CDR3 loop: CASRQGTGLYEQYF. The CDR3 bases are TGTGCCAGCAGGCAGGGGACGGGCCTCTACGAGCAGTACTTC.

The rearrangement links TRBV5-1 to TRBJ2-5, with 12 bases lining up with TRBD2. The CDR3 contains 16 residues. Trimming at V came to 4 bases and at J to 0 bases, leaving 4 bases not matched to a gene. Germline lookup yields CDR1 SGHRS and CDR2 YFSETQ. The CDR3 DNA follows: TGCGCCAGCAGCGATCGGACTAGCGGGGACCAAGAGACCCAGTACTTC. As protein: CASSDRTSGDQETQYF.

The chain links TRBV11-2 to TRBJ2-1; 10 nucleotides align to TRBD2. Trimming removed 3 bases from V and 9 bases from J; junction bases left unmatched: 8. Germline V gene lookup returns CDR1 SGHAT and CDR2 FQNNGV. CDR3 length: 15 amino acids. CDR3 DNA sequence: TGTGCCAGCAGCTTGGGGCTAGCGGGGGAAGGTGAGCAGTTCTTC. Translated: CASSLGLAGEGEQFF. The variable domain in full, completed from reference TRBV11-2 and TRBJ2-1, reads EAGVAQSPRYKIIEKRQSVAFWCNPISGHATLYWYQQILGQGPKLLIQFQNNGVVDDSQLPKDRFSAERLKGVDSTLKIQPAKLEDSAVYLCASSLGLAGEGEQFFGPGTRLTVL.

The chain joins TRBV7-8 to TRBJ2-1, with 8 bases matching TRBD2. Trimming cost V 6 bases and J 4 bases; bases outside gene matches: 11. Germline V gives CDR1 SGHVS, CDR2 FQNEAQ. There are 16 residues in the CDR3. In DNA form, the CDR3 reads TGTGCCAGCAGTTCGGCGGGAGGATTTGTTTACAATGAGCAGTTCTTC. Its translation is CASSSAGGFVYNEQFF.

This chain connects TRBV9 to TRBJ2-7; tentatively, D is TRBD1 (5 bases). V lost 4 bases and J lost 6, with 14 bases in between. This CDR3 contains 13 residues. Germline CDR1 is SGDLS and CDR2 is YYNGEE. The DNA for the CDR3 is TGTGCCAGCAGCCCAGCCAGGGTGAGCGAGCAGTACTTC. Translating it yields CASSPARVSEQYF.